Below, one T cell receptor (beta chain) is given with its context. The amount of total RNA extracted per sample was at least 6 micrograms. Then a second PCR, running about 6 to 12 cycles, was carried out with a sample-barcoded 5' primer and a J-beta primer mix. Each CDR3 protein is one row after TCRdb ran MiXCR on the 5' RACE reads. The data hold 1.5 million to 2 million distinct CDR3 sequences, with 49% observed a single time. This entry belongs to a study of blood T cells in healthy people across ages. Germline V CDR1 and CDR2: MNHNY, SVGAGI (reference sequence). The CDR3 has 14 residues. The V and J ends lost 2 bases and 2 bases, in that order; junction bases with no gene match: 3.

The chain is built from TRBV6-6 and TRBJ2-7; the match to TRBD1 covers 7 bases. This TCR came from a woman between 40 and 55 years old in good health. The sequenced sample was blood. DNA for the CDR3: TGTGCCAGCAGTTACGGGACAGTACCCTACGAGCAGTACTTC. Its translation is CASSYGTVPYEQYF.